The rows below give T cell receptor beta chains drawn from one sample of a study of T-cell memory formation after mild COVID-19. TCRdb used MiXCR to reprocess the 5' RACE reads, holding one entry per CDR3 protein. This sample yields 540,000 or so distinct CDR3 sequences, of which roughly 21% are seen a single time; approximately 12% belongs to the top ten. The sample was PBMCs or a T cell subset sorted from them (not recorded which). These receptors originate from an adult woman who had mild COVID-19 (a few samples of this study predate the infection). Cell type and time point are not known. Each CDR3 is given with its conserved first and last residue. Fields, in order: CDR3 protein, CDR3 DNA, D gene, J gene, V gene, clone size, CDR3 length. A D gene is named only where the DNA matches it firmly. Clone size is not always given. Where it is, it says once, few, many or a class for expanded clones.

CASSYSLTNEKLFF | TGTGCCAGCAGTTACTCTCTAACTAATGAAAAACTGTTTTTT | . | TRBJ1-4 | TRBV6-5 | few | 14
CASSQVPGGGNTQYF | TGCGCCAGCAGCCAAGTCCCGGGAGGGGGGAATACGCAGTATTTT | TRBD2 | TRBJ2-3 | TRBV4-3 | . | 15
CASSYVRDTGELFF | TGTGCCAGCAGTTACGTTCGGGACACCGGGGAGCTGTTTTTT | . | TRBJ2-2 | TRBV6-6 | . | 14
CAFTRGEQYF | TGTGCCTTCACCAGGGGCGAGCAGTACTTC | . | TRBJ2-7 | TRBV24-1 | . | 10
CSVEGNYGYTF | TGCAGCGTTGAGGGTAACTATGGCTACACCTTC | . | TRBJ1-2 | TRBV29-1 | . | 11
CASGVTAGATDTQYF | TGCGCCAGCGGCGTTACCGCAGGGGCGACAGATACGCAGTATTTT | . | TRBJ2-3 | TRBV5-1 | . | 15
CASRASGSGTDTQYF | TGTGCCAGCAGAGCTAGCGGGAGCGGCACAGATACGCAGTATTTT | TRBD2 | TRBJ2-3 | TRBV27 | few | 15
CATSERGLAGTDTQYF | TGTGCCACCAGTGAACGAGGACTAGCGGGAACAGATACGCAGTATTTT | TRBD2 | TRBJ2-3 | TRBV24-1 | . | 16
CAGGWGGTGELFF | TGTGCTGGAGGGTGGGGCGGCACCGGGGAGCTGTTTTTT | . | TRBJ2-2 | TRBV30 | . | 13
CASSPAIRQSGSPLHF | TGTGCCAGCAGTCCCGCGATTCGGCAAAGCGGTTCACCCCTCCACTTT | . | TRBJ1-6 | TRBV9 | . | 16
CASIKQGVRGKTQYF | TGTGCCAGCATTAAGCAGGGGGTCCGAGGGAAGACCCAGTACTTC | TRBD1 | TRBJ2-5 | TRBV7-2 | few | 15
CASSPGTQGDEKLFF | TGTGCCAGCAGCCCCGGGACCCAAGGGGATGAAAAACTGTTTTTT | . | TRBJ1-4 | TRBV7-9 | few | 15
CASSFWTVEETQYF | TGTGCCAGCAGCTTTTGGACGGTGGAAGAGACCCAGTACTTC | . | TRBJ2-5 | TRBV7-9 | few | 14
CASSVEGPLYNEQFF | TGTGCCAGCAGCGTAGAAGGCCCTCTCTACAATGAGCAGTTCTTC | . | TRBJ2-1 | TRBV9 | . | 15
CASSPSVQPQHF | TGTGCCAGCAGCCCCTCAGTCCAGCCCCAGCATTTT | . | TRBJ1-5 | TRBV12-3/TRBV12-4 | . | 12
CASSPGLTSQNQGTPYEQYF | TGTGCCAGCAGTCCGGGATTAACTAGCCAGAATCAAGGAACCCCCTACGAGCAGTACTTC | . | TRBJ2-7 | TRBV7-6 | . | 20
CASSPGGPAQETQYF | TGTGCCAGCAGCCCGGGAGGGCCTGCTCAAGAGACCCAGTACTTC | TRBD2 | TRBJ2-5 | TRBV7-3 | few | 15
CATSALPARTDTQYF | TGTGCCACCAGTGCCCTCCCCGCGCGCACAGATACGCAGTATTTT | . | TRBJ2-3 | TRBV24-1 | . | 15
CSARTSGRVANTGELFF | TGCAGTGCAAGGACTAGCGGGAGGGTGGCGAACACCGGGGAGCTGTTTTTT | TRBD2 | TRBJ2-2 | TRBV20-1 | few | 17
CASSTESDSPLHF | TGTGCCAGCAGTACAGAATCTGATTCACCCCTCCACTTT | . | TRBJ1-6 | TRBV5-4 | few | 13
CASSVQRGYNEQFF | TGTGCCAGCAGTGTCCAGCGGGGCTACAATGAGCAGTTCTTC | TRBD2 | TRBJ2-1 | TRBV2 | . | 14
CASSQNVRKLIVCEQYF | TGCGCCAGCAGTCAAAACGTTAGAAAGTTAATCGTGTGCGAGCAGTACTTC | . | TRBJ2-7 | TRBV23-1 | . | 17
CASSQILAGEPINFYNEQFF | TGTGCCAGCAGCCAAATACTAGCGGGGGAACCGATAAACTTCTACAATGAGCAGTTCTTC | TRBD2 | TRBJ2-1 | TRBV3-1 | . | 20
CASSPPIGTGTTGELFF | TGTGCCAGCTCACCTCCTATCGGGACAGGGACCACCGGGGAGCTGTTTTTT | TRBD1 | TRBJ2-2 | TRBV18 | . | 17
CASSESGSVVGPIQYF | TGTGCCAGCAGTGAATCCGGAAGCGTCGTGGGTCCAATTCAGTACTTC | . | TRBJ2-4 | TRBV25-1 | few | 16
CASSYLGNTEAFF | TGCGCCAGCAGCTACCTTGGGAACACTGAAGCTTTCTTT | . | TRBJ1-1 | TRBV6-5 | many | 13
CASSLSGLSKETQYF | TGTGCCAGCAGTTTATCAGGGCTAAGTAAAGAGACCCAGTACTTC | . | TRBJ2-5 | TRBV27 | . | 15
CASSLVPDTFYGYTF | TGTGCCAGCAGCTTGGTGCCCGACACGTTCTATGGCTACACCTTC | . | TRBJ1-2 | TRBV5-5 | few | 15
CASSGSGEQFF | TGTGCCAGCAGCGGGTCGGGGGAGCAGTTCTTC | . | TRBJ2-1 | TRBV7-2 | . | 11
CASSLTDTEAFF | TGTGCCAGCAGCTTAACCGACACTGAAGCTTTCTTT | . | TRBJ1-1 | TRBV11-2 | few | 12
CASSFEGGQETQYF | TGTGCCAGCAGTTTCGAAGGGGGGCAAGAGACCCAGTACTTC | . | TRBJ2-5 | TRBV12-3/TRBV12-4 | few | 14
CASSLRRDLAGELFF | TGTGCCAGCAGCTTAAGACGGGATTTGGCCGGGGAGCTGTTTTTT | . | TRBJ2-2 | TRBV7-2 | few | 15
CASSLASPGLAEQETQYF | TGTGCCAGCAGCTTAGCGTCACCGGGACTAGCGGAACAAGAGACCCAGTACTTC | TRBD2 | TRBJ2-5 | TRBV7-8 | . | 18
CASSSGQGKLSSYNEQFF | TGCGCCAGCAGCTCTGGACAGGGGAAACTCAGCTCCTACAATGAGCAGTTCTTC | TRBD1 | TRBJ2-1 | TRBV5-1 | . | 18
CASSARMDQETQYF | TGTGCCAGCAGCGCCCGCATGGATCAAGAGACCCAGTACTTC | . | TRBJ2-5 | TRBV7-2 | many | 14
CASGLNTGELFF | TGTGCCAGCGGACTGAACACCGGGGAGCTGTTTTTT | . | TRBJ2-2 | TRBV7-3 | . | 12
CASSSGDSPYNEQFF | TGTGCCAGCAGCTCGGGGGACAGCCCCTACAATGAGCAGTTCTTC | . | TRBJ2-1 | TRBV5-6 | . | 15
CSARDPGKFRGTDTQYF | TGCAGTGCTAGAGATCCGGGGAAATTCCGGGGCACAGATACGCAGTATTTT | . | TRBJ2-3 | TRBV20-1 | few | 17
CATSTRTSGTDTQYF | TGTGCCACCAGCACCCGGACTAGCGGCACAGATACGCAGTATTTT | TRBD2 | TRBJ2-3 | TRBV15 | few | 15
CASSPGAGSPYEQYF | TGCGCCAGCAGCCCCGGGGCAGGTTCCCCCTACGAGCAGTACTTC | . | TRBJ2-7 | TRBV5-1 | . | 15
CASSVAVRARNTGELFF | TGTGCCAGCAGCGTAGCTGTAAGGGCTAGGAACACCGGGGAGCTGTTTTTT | . | TRBJ2-2 | TRBV9 | . | 17
CASSLYRQNTEAFF | TGTGCCAGCAGCCTTTACAGACAGAACACTGAAGCTTTCTTT | . | TRBJ1-1 | TRBV3-1 | few | 14
CASSVLSSTATEAFF | TGTGCCAGCAGTGTTCTCAGTAGCACAGCGACTGAAGCTTTCTTT | . | TRBJ1-1 | TRBV25-1 | . | 15
CASSPHRVAGSNQPQHF | TGTGCCAGCAGCCCCCACAGGGTGGCCGGTAGCAATCAGCCCCAGCATTTT | . | TRBJ1-5 | TRBV7-2 | once | 17
CATSRDPSGGTNEQFF | TGTGCCACCAGCAGAGATCCCAGCGGGGGGACCAATGAGCAGTTCTTC | TRBD2 | TRBJ2-1 | TRBV15 | . | 16
CASSLYKEMNTEAFF | TGTGCCAGCAGCTTGTATAAGGAGATGAACACTGAAGCTTTCTTT | . | TRBJ1-1 | TRBV5-6 | . | 15
CASSMGPEKLFF | TGTGCCAGCAGTATGGGACCGGAAAAACTGTTTTTT | . | TRBJ1-4 | TRBV2 | . | 12
CASSQDATSWYEQYF | TGCGCCAGCAGCCAAGATGCCACGTCTTGGTACGAGCAGTACTTC | . | TRBJ2-7 | TRBV4-3 | few | 15
CASSQDRLLAGSRETQYF | TGCGCCAGCAGCCAAGATAGATTGCTAGCGGGCTCCAGAGAGACCCAGTACTTC | TRBD2 | TRBJ2-5 | TRBV4-3 | . | 18
CASRMSTGELFF | TGTGCCAGTAGGATGAGCACCGGGGAGCTGTTTTTT | . | TRBJ2-2 | TRBV19 | . | 12
CASSQDRQNGYTF | TGTGCCAGCAGCCAAGACAGGCAGAATGGCTACACCTTC | . | TRBJ1-2 | TRBV3-1 | . | 13